This T cell receptor (beta chain) was identified during a study of blood T cell repertoires in COVID-19. Note on this clone: This CDR3 is also generated by other DNA sequences in the sample.

CDR3 length equals 13 residues. The ends were cut back, 3 bases at V and 4 bases at J, with 9 bases in the middle. Measured with immunoSEQ multiplex PCR; TCRdb has only the in-frame clones, and not every one. Of under 200,000 clones in the sample, about 86% are singletons; the top ten hold 0.99%. The TCR was taken from a man between 18 and 29 years old with acute or convalescent COVID-19. Sequencing used peripheral blood. The chain couples TRBV12-3 or TRBV12-4 to TRBJ1-2; weak D call: TRBD1 (6 bases). The CDR3 reads CASSFGGGYGYTF. CDR3 in DNA: TGTGCCAGCAGTTTTGGGGGCGGCTATGGCTACACCTTC.